Shown below are 7 T cell receptor beta chains from a single sample sequenced in a study of post-analysis software for immune sequencing data. Their cognate antigens are unknown. TCR beta cDNA libraries had unique molecular identifiers. TCRdb used MiXCR to reprocess the PCR reads, holding one entry per CDR3 protein. The repertoire includes approximately 630,000 distinct CDR3 sequences, approximately 59% of them detected once, and 10% to 12% sits in the top ten. Broader study findings: TRBV segments more frequent in patients than in controls numbered five and included TRBV5-6, TRBV5-1 and TRBV20-1.

Sequences were obtained from blood. These receptor sequences come from a girl aged 2-10 years with multiple sclerosis.

This clonotype has ten or more counts. The V and J genes are TRBV20-1 and TRBJ2-4, with D maybe TRBD1 (5 bases). CDR1 and CDR2 from the germline V gene are DFQATT and SNEGSKA (reference sequence). This CDR3 has 17 amino acids. Trimming removed 0 bases at V and 4 bases at J, with 19 bases between. CDR3 bases: TGCAGTGCTAGAGATCGTCACACTAAGGACATTAAAAACATTCAGTACTTC. This translates into CSARDRHTKDIKNIQYF.

The chain combines TRBV25-1 with TRBJ1-5, with TRBD1 matching 8 bases. V gave up 1 base and J gave up 4 bases; unmatched junction bases: 9. The CDR3 spans 17 residues. Germline V lookup: CDR1 MGHDK, CDR2 SYGVNS. CDR3 sequence (DNA): TGTGCCAGCAGTGAATTTCGAGGACAGGGTTTGAATCAGCCCCAGCATTTT. Translating gives CASSEFRGQGLNQPQHF.

The chain uses TRBV29-1 and TRBJ2-1; D perhaps matches TRBD1 (6 bases). V lost 4 bases to trimming and J lost 2 bases, with 12 bases between them. This CDR3 spans 14 amino acids. Germline CDR1 reads SQVTM; CDR2 reads ANQGSEA. Here the CDR3 DNA reads TGCAGCGTTGGGGGGCTGCGAACCTACAATGAGCAGTTCTTC. It translates to CSVGGLRTYNEQFF.

The chain joins TRBV9 to TRBJ2-1, with D possibly being TRBD2 (5 bases). CDR1 and CDR2 (germline): SGDLS, YYNGEE. This CDR3 has 18 amino acids. V was shortened by 0 bases and J by 2 bases, with 18 bases between the two germline ends. The CDR3 bases are TGTGCCAGCAGCGTAGTAGCCTCCTTGGCTAGCACCTACAATGAGCAGTTCTTC. Its translation: CASSVVASLASTYNEQFF.

The chain is built from TRBV10-3 and TRBJ1-2; D ambiguous. The CDR3 runs to 14 residues. Trimming cost V 3 bases and J 0 bases, with 8 bases left between them. Germline V gives CDR1 ENHRY, CDR2 SYGVKD. The CDR3 region has the DNA TGTGCCATCAGTGATTACAGCGCTAACTATGGCTACACCTTC. It specifies CAISDYSANYGYTF.

The rearrangement joins TRBV7-2 to TRBJ2-1; D may be TRBD2 (6 bases). The CDR3 has 15 amino acids. Germline V gene data show CDR1 as SGHTA and CDR2 as FQGNSA. V was clipped by 4 bases and J by 4 bases, with 14 bases between them. The DNA of the CDR3 is TGTGCCAGCAGCTCGACCGGGACTGCGTACAATGAGCAGTTCTTC. It translates to CASSSTGTAYNEQFF.

The chain links TRBV7-2 to TRBJ2-5; D might be TRBD1 or TRBD2, each matching 5 bases. Trimming took off 2 bases at V and 11 bases at J, with 18 bases between the two ends. Per germline, CDR1 SGHTA and CDR2 FQGNSA. The CDR3 contains 14 residues. The chain's CDR3 is CASSLYEGVGEQYF. The DNA for the CDR3 is TGTGCCAGCAGCTTATATGAGGGAGTGGGGGAGCAGTACTTC.